The 11 T cell receptor beta chains below all came from one sample that was sequenced in a study of regulatory T cells in long-lasting Graves disease. The time point denotes: newly diagnosed GD, antithyroid drugs for less than 3 months. Isolated PBMC RNA provided the starting material for the TCR library. Researchers made TCR beta libraries by using iRepertoire HTBI primers and running Arm-PCR on CDR3 regions. TCRdb re-called the multiplex PCR reads with MiXCR, one entry per CDR3 protein. The table has 450,000 to 500,000 distinct CDR3 sequences, around 15% seen once. The sample also formed part of further work on T cells in Graves' hyperthyroidism and ophthalmopathy.

Sequencing was performed on peripheral blood mononuclear cells (PBMCs), taken at new diagnosis, from a patient treated with antithyroid drugs. The receptors here all came from a man in his forties with Graves disease.

The CDR3 coding sequence is TGTGCCAGCAGCTGGACACCACCCGCGCAAGAGACCCAGTACTTC. Encoded protein: CASSWTPPAQETQYF. The rearrangement uses TRBV7-2 and TRBJ2-5; D is possibly TRBD1 (5 bases). The CDR3 consists of 15 residues. Looked up from germline, CDR1 is SGHTA and CDR2 is FQGNSA. Trimming took off 4 bases at V and 2 bases at J, with 14 bases between the two ends.

This clonotype has just a few counts. V is TRBV6-4 and J is TRBJ1-1; D is uncertain. Per the germline V gene, CDR1 is MRHNA and CDR2 is SNTAGT. V shed 6 bases and J shed 1 base, with 12 bases lying between them. The CDR3 spans 14 residues. The CDR3 here is CASSPGSGNTEAFF. As DNA, the CDR3 is TGTGCCAGCAGCCCAGGCAGCGGGAACACTGAAGCTTTCTTT.

This clonotype was detected many times. V gene TRBV11-2 combines with J gene TRBJ2-7; 14 bases are shared with TRBD2. V was pared by 0 bases and J by 3 bases, with 7 bases of the junction left unmatched. Germline CDR1 SGHAT, CDR2 FQNNGV. The CDR3 loop spans 18 amino acids. The CDR3 nucleotides read TGTGCCAGCAGCTTAGATCGCCGACTAGCGGGAGGGTTCTACGAGCAGTACTTC. Translated, it gives CASSLDRRLAGGFYEQYF. The full variable domain, its missing parts supplied by reference TRBV11-2 and TRBJ2-7, is EAGVAQSPRYKIIEKRQSVAFWCNPISGHATLYWYQQILGQGPKLLIQFQNNGVVDDSQLPKDRFSAERLKGVDSTLKIQPAKLEDSAVYLCASSLDRRLAGGFYEQYFGPGTRLTVT.

This clonotype was picked up many times. The chain has TRBV30 and TRBJ2-2; 7 nucleotides agree with TRBD1. V dropped 5 bases and J dropped 6; count of bases not matched to a gene: 9. CDR1 and CDR2 (germline): GTSNPN, SVGIG (reference sequence). The CDR3 extends over 14 amino acids. The CDR3 region has the DNA TGTGCCTGGGAGACAGGGTCTGCTGCCGGGGAGCTGTTTTTT. Translating it yields CAWETGSAAGELFF.

The V call is TRBV24-1, the J call TRBJ2-1; D gene uncertain. There are 11 residues in the CDR3. Trimming left V 9 bases short and J 10 bases short, with 12 bases between. CDR1 KGHDR and CDR2 SFDVKD come from the germline V gene. As DNA, the CDR3 is TGTGCCACCCCGTCGGTTGGAGAGCAGTTCTTC. As protein: CATPSVGEQFF.

This clonotype occurred many times. J is TRBJ2-3 and V is TRBV28, with D possibly matching TRBD2 (5 bases). The germline V gene encodes CDR1 MDHEN and CDR2 SYDVKM. The CDR3 is 17 amino acids. Trimming took off 5 bases at V and 2 bases at J, with 20 bases between the two ends. The CDR3: CASSLQARVRLTDTQYF. CDR3 nucleotides: TGTGCCAGCAGTCTACAAGCGAGGGTCAGGCTCACAGATACGCAGTATTTT.

As concerns this clonotype: This is likely a read error, given that the CDR3 carries no conserved phenylalanine or tryptophan at its end. The V call is TRBV7-3, the J call TRBJ2-2; D possibly uses TRBD1 or TRBD2 (6 bases each). CDR3 length: 15 residues. Per the germline V gene, CDR1 is SGHTA and CDR2 is FQGTGA. V lost 2 bases and J 6 bases, leaving 13 bases between the germline ends. CDR3 loop: CASSLGGGRAGELFS. In DNA form, the CDR3 reads TGTGCCAGCAGCTTAGGAGGGGGAAGAGCCGGGGAGCTGTTTTCT.

This clonotype has more than one count but fewer than ten. The chain is built from TRBV12-5 and TRBJ2-2; TRBD2 matches at 14 bases. Germline CDR1 and CDR2: LGHNT and FRNRAP. The CDR3 extends over 16 amino acids. V shed 3 bases and J 7 bases; nucleotides not matched to a gene: 4. The CDR3 loop is CASGFGTSGSIGELFF. The CDR3 DNA reads TGTGCTAGTGGTTTCGGGACTAGCGGGAGTATCGGGGAGCTGTTTTTT.

This clonotype has more than one count but fewer than ten. The chain couples TRBV7-9 to TRBJ2-1; 13 bases map to TRBD2. After removal of 7 bases from V and 10 bases from J, the junction contained 7 bases not matched to a gene. The CDR3 loop spans 14 amino acids. CDR1 and CDR2 from the germline V gene are SEHNR and FQNEAQ (reference sequence). The DNA for the CDR3 is TGTGCCAGCACCGGACTAGCGGGAGTCGAGGAGCAGTTCTTC. It is translated as CASTGLAGVEEQFF. The variable domain in full, with the rest retrieved from reference TRBV7-9 and TRBJ2-1, is DTGVSQNPRHKITKRGQNVTFRCDPISEHNRLYWYRQTLGQGPEFLTYFQNEAQLEKSRLLSDRFSAERPKGSFSTLEIQRTEQGDSAMYLCASTGLAGVEEQFFGPGTRLTVL.

As for this clonotype: Mismatch with germline at one junction end may stem from a read error. The chain has TRBV30 and TRBJ2-7; D is uncertain. The CDR3 extends over 13 amino acids. CDR1 and CDR2 (germline): GTSNPN, SVGIG (reference sequence). In nucleotides, the CDR3 is TGTGCCTGGATTGGCGGAATCGGCTACGAACAGTACTTC. This translates into CAWIGGIGYEQYF. Full variable domain (rest looked up from reference TRBV30 and TRBJ2-7): SQTIHQWPATLVQPVGSPLSLECTVEGTSNPNLYWYRQAAGRGLQLLFYSVGIGQISSEVPQNLSASRPQDRQFILSSKKLLLSDSGFYLCAWIGGIGYEQYFGPGTRLTVT.

Of note for this clonotype: A much larger clone differs from this one at a single base, so this may be a read error. The chain recombines TRBV7-2 with TRBJ2-5; D gene ambiguous. The CDR3 extends over 13 amino acids. CDR1 and CDR2 (germline): SGHTA, FQGNSA. The CDR3 DNA is TGTGCCAGCAGCTTATTTGGGCTGGAGACCCAGCACTTC. This sequence encodes CASSLFGLETQHF.